This is a list of T cell receptor beta chains from one sample in a study of cytomegalovirus exposure and HLA in healthy donors. The table came from immunoSEQ multiplex PCR; TCRdb's copy has only in-frame clones and leaves some out. The sample holds more than 50,000 clones, over 55% seen once. Sequencing was done on a sample of PBMCs. The receptor source for this set is a man aged 35 to 55 in good health and CMV-seropositive. Both conserved end residues are part of each CDR3. A D gene is named only where the DNA matches it firmly. Clone size is given for some rows only: seen once, a few or many times, or a class if the clone is expanded.

V	D	size	J	length	DNA	CDR3
TRBV7-9	TRBD1	NA	TRBJ2-7	15	TGTGCCAGCAGCTTAGGTTCGGGACAGGGGGCCGAGCAGTACTTC	CASSLGSGQGAEQYF
TRBV5-1	TRBD1	NA	TRBJ2-5	14	TGCGCCAGCAGCTTGGAGGGGGCGCATGAGACCCAGTACTTC	CASSLEGAHETQYF
TRBV19	NA	many	TRBJ1-1	13	TGTGCCAGTAGTGACAGTGAGAACACTGAAGCTTTCTTT	CASSDSENTEAFF
TRBV29-1	NA	NA	TRBJ2-4	14	TGCAGCGTTGTTGGGGCAGGGCTAACCAACATTCAGTACTTC	CSVVGAGLTNIQYF
TRBV18	TRBD1	NA	TRBJ1-2	14	TGTGCCAGCTCACCATCGGGACAGGGGGGTGGCTACACCTTC	CASSPSGQGGGYTF
TRBV30	TRBD1	few	TRBJ1-4	14	TGTGCCTGGAGCCCTGGAGGGGGCATTGAAAAACTGTTTTTT	CAWSPGGGIEKLFF
TRBV9	NA	NA	TRBJ1-1	15	TGTGCCAGCAGCGTAGCCGACAGTTTGAACACTGAAGCTTTCTTT	CASSVADSLNTEAFF
TRBV5-1	NA	NA	TRBJ1-1	15	TGCGCCAGCAGCTTGAGCGGGCAGGGAAACACTGAAGCTTTCTTT	CASSLSGQGNTEAFF
TRBV5-1	NA	NA	TRBJ1-1	14	TGCGCCAGCAGCTTGGCCGTCAGAAACACTGAAGCTTTCTTT	CASSLAVRNTEAFF
TRBV7-3	NA	once	TRBJ2-2	15	TGTGCCAGCAGCTTAAGAGGGACGAACACCGGGGAGCTGTTTTTT	CASSLRGTNTGELFF
TRBV7-2	NA	NA	TRBJ2-2	14	TGTGCCAGCAGCTTAGTCCAGGGTGGCGGGGAGCTGTTTTTT	CASSLVQGGGELFF
TRBV7-2	TRBD1	NA	TRBJ1-3	15	TGTGCCAGCAGCCAACAGGGGGGAACTGGAAACACCATATATTTT	CASSQQGGTGNTIYF
TRBV7-9	NA	NA	TRBJ2-6	16	TGTGCCAGCAGCTTGGATAGACAGGCTGGGGCCAACGTCCTGACTTTC	CASSLDRQAGANVLTF
TRBV29-1	NA	once	TRBJ1-1	13	TGCAGCGTTGAAAAAGGACAGCACACTGAAGCTTTCTTT	CSVEKGQHTEAFF
TRBV5-1	NA	NA	TRBJ2-1	14	TGCGCCAGCAGCTTGGAGCAGGGGTACAATGAGCAGTTCTTC	CASSLEQGYNEQFF
TRBV18	NA	NA	TRBJ1-5	12	TGTGCCAGCTCACCCCGAAGGGGCACCCAGCATTTT	CASSPRRGTQHF
TRBV5-4	TRBD2	NA	TRBJ2-3	16	TGTGCCAGCAGCCCTCTAGCGGGGGGGAGCACAGATACGCAGTATTTT	CASSPLAGGSTDTQYF
TRBV10-1	NA	once	TRBJ1-2	13	TGCGCCAGCAGCCGGGATCCTAACTATGGCTACACCTTC	CASSRDPNYGYTF
TRBV7-9	NA	NA	TRBJ1-2	15	TGTGCCAGCAGCTTTCAGGCAGGGCGGTCGGATGGCTACACCTTC	CASSFQAGRSDGYTF
TRBV5-4	TRBD1	NA	TRBJ2-1	15	TGTGCCAGCAGCCCACCCGGGACAGGGTACAATGAGCAGTTCTTC	CASSPPGTGYNEQFF
TRBV9	NA	NA	TRBJ1-2	11	TGTGCCAGCAGCACCCGTAGTGGCTACACCTTC	CASSTRSGYTF
TRBV4-2	TRBD2	NA	TRBJ2-7	14	TGTGCCAGCAGCCAGGGCTTTACTAGCGACAAGCAGTACTTC	CASSQGFTSDKQYF
TRBV2	TRBD2	NA	TRBJ2-2	16	TGTGCCAGCACTCTAGCGGGGGGGCCCAGCACCGGGGAGCTGTTTTTT	CASTLAGGPSTGELFF
TRBV7-6	TRBD1	NA	TRBJ2-7	16	TGTGCCAGCAGCCAACGTCCGGGACAGGGCACCTACGAGCAGTACTTC	CASSQRPGQGTYEQYF
TRBV4-2	NA	NA	TRBJ2-7	14	TGTGCCAGCAGCCAGGAAGGACACCGCCTGGAGCAGTACTTC	CASSQEGHRLEQYF
TRBV15	NA	NA	TRBJ1-6	16	TGTGCCACCAGCAGAGTTCTGACAGGCTCCAATTCACCCCTCCACTTT	CATSRVLTGSNSPLHF
TRBV20-1	NA	NA	TRBJ1-1	10	TGCAGTGCGGAACAGGCTTGGGCTTTCTTT	CSAEQAWAFF
TRBV30	NA	NA	TRBJ1-1	13	TGTGCCTGGAGTGTGGGGCCTGACACTGAAGCTTTCTTT	CAWSVGPDTEAFF
TRBV27	NA	NA	TRBJ1-2	13	TGTGCCAGCAGTCTTACGGAGAACTATGGCTACACCTTC	CASSLTENYGYTF
TRBV18	NA	NA	TRBJ1-1	14	TGTGCCAGCTCACCTCGGACAGAAGTCACTGAAGCTTTCTTT	CASSPRTEVTEAFF
TRBV5-1	TRBD1	NA	TRBJ2-1	15	TGCGCCAGCAGCTTGGAGGGGACAGGTTACAATGAGCAGTTCTTC	CASSLEGTGYNEQFF
TRBV4-3	NA	NA	TRBJ1-5	13	TGCGCCAGCAGCCTGAACTACAATCAGCCCCAGCATTTT	CASSLNYNQPQHF
TRBV30	TRBD1	NA	TRBJ1-3	12	TGTGCCTGGAACAGGGGAGGAAACACCATATATTTT	CAWNRGGNTIYF
TRBV2	TRBD2	NA	TRBJ2-1	16	TGTGCCAGCAGTGCCGACGGGGTAGCGGGGGAGGATGAGCAGTTCTTC	CASSADGVAGEDEQFF
TRBV7-9	NA	few	TRBJ2-3	13	TGTGCCAGCAGCCTGACTAGTGGGGATACGCAGTATTTT	CASSLTSGDTQYF
TRBV14	NA	few	TRBJ1-2	14	TGTGCCAGCAGCCAAATACAGAGCACCTATGGCTACACCTTC	CASSQIQSTYGYTF
TRBV5-1	NA	NA	TRBJ1-1	15	TGCGCCAGCAGCTTGCTGGGGGGGCAAGACACTGAAGCTTTCTTT	CASSLLGGQDTEAFF
TRBV6-1	NA	NA	TRBJ2-1	15	TGTGCCAGCAGTGTCGGGGGGCCTCCCTACAATGAGCAGTTCTTC	CASSVGGPPYNEQFF
TRBV25-1	TRBD1	few	TRBJ2-1	15	TGTGCCAGCAGTGATCGGGGACAGGGGGTTGGTGAGCAGTTCTTC	CASSDRGQGVGEQFF
TRBV4-3	NA	few	TRBJ2-7	15	TGCGCCAGCAGCCAAGGCGGAGGACGGGACTACGAGCAGTACTTC	CASSQGGGRDYEQYF
TRBV2	NA	NA	TRBJ1-1	12	TGTGCCAGCAGTGTAAGGACAACTGAAGCTTTCTTT	CASSVRTTEAFF
TRBV5-1	TRBD1	NA	TRBJ2-7	15	TGCGCCAGCAGCTACCGACAGGGGGCTTCCGACGAGCAGTACTTC	CASSYRQGASDEQYF